This T cell receptor (beta chain) was retrieved from a study of T cells in Graves' hyperthyroidism and ophthalmopathy. Regions amplified from RNA transcripts were the TCR beta CDR3 regions. HTBI primers were employed in a first-round RT-PCR of the TCR CDR3. A single record per CDR3 protein comes from TCRdb applying MiXCR to the multiplex PCR reads. The table lists about 210,000 distinct CDR3 sequences, 15% to 20% of them singletons. There are many counts of this clonotype. This CDR3 is 10 amino acids long. Trimming removed 9 bases at V and 5 bases at J, with 7 bases between. The germline V gene encodes CDR1 MDHEN and CDR2 SYDVKM.

The rearrangement uses TRBV28 and TRBJ2-5; D not certain. The TCR comes from a man aged 50 or older with Graves' hyperthyroidism. Sequencing was performed on blood. The DNA for the CDR3 is TGTGCCAGTCAAGGGGAGACCCAGTACTTC. This translates into CASQGETQYF.